The rows below give T cell receptor beta chains drawn from one sample of a study of neoadjuvant anti-PD-1 for oral cavity cancer. Some clones are missing from TCRdb's copy, which holds only in-frame ones; the method was immunoSEQ multiplex PCR. The sample lists several thousand clones, roughly 60% occurring once. The starting material was tumor tissue, obtained before nivolumab (anti-PD-1) treatment. The receptors stem from a person aged 40 to 85 with oral cavity squamous cell carcinoma. The CDR3 runs from the conserved cysteine through the conserved F or W. The order of the fields is CDR3 protein, CDR3 DNA, J gene, D gene, clone size, V gene. The D gene is left open where the match is weak. Where a row states a size, it is once, few, many or the class of an expanded clone; other rows omit it.

CDR3 protein: CASSKTGGTDTQYF; CDR3 DNA: TGTGCCAGCAGCAAGACGGGGGGCACAGATACGCAGTATTTT; J gene: TRBJ2-3; D gene: -; clone size: -; V gene: TRBV21-1
CDR3 protein: CASSYSQGTYEQYF; CDR3 DNA: TGTGCCAGCAGTTACTCGCAGGGAACCTACGAGCAGTACTTC; J gene: TRBJ2-7; D gene: -; clone size: -; V gene: TRBV6-6
CDR3 protein: CSAGPTGAAEQYF; CDR3 DNA: TGCAGCGCCGGACCGACTGGGGCCGCCGAGCAGTACTTC; J gene: TRBJ2-7; D gene: -; clone size: -; V gene: TRBV29-1
CDR3 protein: CASSTRGTSGYSREQYF; CDR3 DNA: TGTGCCAGCAGTACCCGCGGGACTAGCGGTTATAGTAGGGAGCAGTACTTC; J gene: TRBJ2-7; D gene: TRBD2; clone size: few; V gene: TRBV6-4
CDR3 protein: CASSSYGNTEAFF; CDR3 DNA: TGTGCCAGCAGTTCCTACGGGAACACTGAAGCTTTCTTT; J gene: TRBJ1-1; D gene: -; clone size: -; V gene: TRBV6-6
CDR3 protein: CASSSPGQGAYEQYF; CDR3 DNA: TGTGCCAGCAGCTCACCGGGACAGGGAGCCTACGAGCAGTACTTC; J gene: TRBJ2-7; D gene: TRBD1; clone size: -; V gene: TRBV5-6
CDR3 protein: CASSLQGYGNQPQHF; CDR3 DNA: TGTGCCAGCAGTCTTCAGGGATATGGCAATCAGCCCCAGCATTTT; J gene: TRBJ1-5; D gene: -; clone size: -; V gene: TRBV27
CDR3 protein: CASSLETTDTQYF; CDR3 DNA: TGCGCCAGCAGCTTGGAGACCACAGATACGCAGTATTTT; J gene: TRBJ2-3; D gene: -; clone size: -; V gene: TRBV5-1
CDR3 protein: CAISAARPGQPQHF; CDR3 DNA: TGTGCCATCAGTGCCGCGCGCCCGGGCCAGCCCCAGCATTTT; J gene: TRBJ1-5; D gene: -; clone size: -; V gene: TRBV10-3
CDR3 protein: CASSQGEGLAEHNEQFF; CDR3 DNA: TGCGCCAGCAGCCAAGGGGAAGGACTAGCGGAGCACAATGAGCAGTTCTTC; J gene: TRBJ2-1; D gene: TRBD2; clone size: -; V gene: TRBV4-1
CDR3 protein: CASSFSTDPMNTEAFF; CDR3 DNA: TGCGCCAGCAGCTTTTCGACAGACCCTATGAACACTGAAGCTTTCTTT; J gene: TRBJ1-1; D gene: -; clone size: -; V gene: TRBV5-1
CDR3 protein: CASTITGGRQPQHF; CDR3 DNA: TGTGCCAGCACCATTACAGGGGGCAGGCAGCCCCAGCATTTT; J gene: TRBJ1-5; D gene: TRBD1; clone size: -; V gene: TRBV6-1
CDR3 protein: CAWSSGRGLGYTF; CDR3 DNA: TGTGCCTGGAGTTCTGGCCGGGGTTTGGGCTACACCTTC; J gene: TRBJ1-2; D gene: -; clone size: -; V gene: TRBV30
CDR3 protein: CAISESTGVETQYF; CDR3 DNA: TGTGCCATCAGTGAGTCGACAGGAGTAGAGACCCAGTACTTC; J gene: TRBJ2-5; D gene: -; clone size: -; V gene: TRBV10-3
CDR3 protein: CASSFLAGGPSEQYF; CDR3 DNA: TGCGCCAGCAGCTTCTTAGCGGGAGGGCCCTCCGAGCAGTACTTC; J gene: TRBJ2-7; D gene: TRBD2; clone size: -; V gene: TRBV5-1
CDR3 protein: CASDRDRTGSAQHF; CDR3 DNA: TGTGCCAGCGACCGAGATAGGACGGGTTCAGCCCAGCATTTT; J gene: TRBJ1-5; D gene: -; clone size: -; V gene: TRBV2
CDR3 protein: CASSSWASGSEQFF; CDR3 DNA: TGTGCCAGCAGCTCCTGGGCTAGCGGGAGTGAGCAGTTCTTC; J gene: TRBJ2-1; D gene: TRBD2; clone size: -; V gene: TRBV7-3
CDR3 protein: CASSLTAPQTYGYTF; CDR3 DNA: TGCGCCAGCAGCTTAACAGCGCCGCAAACATATGGCTACACCTTC; J gene: TRBJ1-2; D gene: -; clone size: -; V gene: TRBV5-1
CDR3 protein: CAWSVKQINTEAFF; CDR3 DNA: TGTGCCTGGAGTGTAAAACAGATAAACACTGAAGCTTTCTTT; J gene: TRBJ1-1; D gene: -; clone size: once; V gene: TRBV30
CDR3 protein: CASSVAQGYEQYF; CDR3 DNA: TGTGCCAGCAGCGTGGCGCAGGGCTACGAGCAGTACTTC; J gene: TRBJ2-7; D gene: -; clone size: -; V gene: TRBV9
CDR3 protein: CASSVRLAEWGEQFF; CDR3 DNA: TGTGCCAGCAGTGTCAGACTAGCGGAGTGGGGTGAGCAGTTCTTC; J gene: TRBJ2-1; D gene: TRBD2; clone size: -; V gene: TRBV6-4
CDR3 protein: CASSKKRQDGSNQPQHF; CDR3 DNA: TGTGCCAGCAGCAAAAAGAGACAGGACGGCAGCAATCAGCCCCAGCATTTT; J gene: TRBJ1-5; D gene: -; clone size: -; V gene: TRBV21-1
CDR3 protein: CASSVGQGATYEQYF; CDR3 DNA: TGTGCCAGCAGCGTGGGACAGGGGGCCACCTACGAGCAGTACTTC; J gene: TRBJ2-7; D gene: TRBD1; clone size: -; V gene: TRBV9
CDR3 protein: CAWSKGGSTDTQYF; CDR3 DNA: TGTGCCTGGAGTAAGGGGGGGAGCACAGATACGCAGTATTTT; J gene: TRBJ2-3; D gene: -; clone size: -; V gene: TRBV30
CDR3 protein: CASSSGTRRGEQFF; CDR3 DNA: TGTGCCAGCAGCTCCGGGACCCGGCGGGGTGAGCAGTTCTTC; J gene: TRBJ2-1; D gene: -; clone size: -; V gene: TRBV28
CDR3 protein: CASSRGSYGNTIYF; CDR3 DNA: TGTGCCAGCAGTAGGGGAAGTTATGGAAACACCATATATTTT; J gene: TRBJ1-3; D gene: -; clone size: -; V gene: TRBV6-5
CDR3 protein: CASSYGGNHRGRRAFF; CDR3 DNA: TGTGCCAGCAGTTACGGGGGGAACCACAGGGGGCGCAGAGCTTTCTTT; J gene: TRBJ1-1; D gene: TRBD1; clone size: -; V gene: TRBV6-5
CDR3 protein: CASSFLKTVSYNEQFF; CDR3 DNA: TGTGCCAGCAGCTTCCTTAAGACGGTCTCCTACAATGAGCAGTTCTTC; J gene: TRBJ2-1; D gene: -; clone size: -; V gene: TRBV7-6
CDR3 protein: CASSKARKREPPEEQFF; CDR3 DNA: TGTGCCAGCAGCAAAGCACGTAAGCGGGAGCCCCCCGAGGAGCAGTTCTTC; J gene: TRBJ2-1; D gene: -; clone size: -; V gene: TRBV21-1
CDR3 protein: CASMRDGGNTGELFF; CDR3 DNA: TGTGCCAGCATGAGGGACGGAGGGAACACCGGGGAGCTGTTTTTT; J gene: TRBJ2-2; D gene: -; clone size: -; V gene: TRBV7-2
CDR3 protein: CASSESRGDLYGYTF; CDR3 DNA: TGTGCCAGCAGTGAGTCGAGGGGGGACCTATATGGCTACACCTTC; J gene: TRBJ1-2; D gene: -; clone size: few; V gene: TRBV25-1
CDR3 protein: CASTSQGGSGTEAFF; CDR3 DNA: TGTGCCAGTACCTCCCAGGGAGGGTCCGGCACTGAAGCTTTCTTT; J gene: TRBJ1-1; D gene: -; clone size: -; V gene: TRBV19
CDR3 protein: CASSDIAGAQGDTQYF; CDR3 DNA: TGTGCCAGTAGTGATATAGCGGGGGCCCAGGGAGATACGCAGTATTTT; J gene: TRBJ2-3; D gene: TRBD2; clone size: -; V gene: TRBV19
CDR3 protein: CASSLWLRDDTEAFF; CDR3 DNA: TGCGCCAGCAGCTTGTGGCTCAGGGACGACACTGAAGCTTTCTTT; J gene: TRBJ1-1; D gene: -; clone size: -; V gene: TRBV5-1
CDR3 protein: CASSTIQGRLYGYTF; CDR3 DNA: TGTGCCAGCAGTACGATACAGGGGCGGCTGTATGGCTACACCTTC; J gene: TRBJ1-2; D gene: TRBD1; clone size: few; V gene: TRBV27
CDR3 protein: CASSLASPRTEAFF; CDR3 DNA: TGTGCCAGCAGCTTAGCTTCGCCCAGGACTGAAGCTTTCTTT; J gene: TRBJ1-1; D gene: -; clone size: few; V gene: TRBV11-2
CDR3 protein: CAQQVTGDDTQYF; CDR3 DNA: TGTGCTCAGCAGGTAACAGGGGATGATACGCAGTATTTT; J gene: TRBJ2-3; D gene: TRBD1; clone size: -; V gene: TRBV5-4
CDR3 protein: CASSLTGVVGEKLFF; CDR3 DNA: TGTGCCAGCAGCTTAACAGGGGTTGTCGGTGAAAAACTGTTTTTT; J gene: TRBJ1-4; D gene: TRBD1; clone size: few; V gene: TRBV7-9
CDR3 protein: CASSYSSGTSGETQYF; CDR3 DNA: TGTGCCAGCAGTTACTCATCCGGGACTAGCGGAGAGACCCAGTACTTC; J gene: TRBJ2-5; D gene: TRBD2; clone size: few; V gene: TRBV6-5
CDR3 protein: CALQRGQSAAGELFF; CDR3 DNA: TGTGCCCTTCAAAGGGGACAGTCGGCAGCCGGGGAGCTGTTTTTT; J gene: TRBJ2-2; D gene: TRBD1; clone size: few; V gene: TRBV7-9
CDR3 protein: CASGPGTGGFMNTEAFF; CDR3 DNA: TGCGCCAGCGGGCCCGGGACAGGGGGATTTATGAACACTGAAGCTTTCTTT; J gene: TRBJ1-1; D gene: TRBD1; clone size: -; V gene: TRBV5-1
CDR3 protein: CAISERRDTSYEQYF; CDR3 DNA: TGTGCCATCAGTGAGCGGCGGGACACCTCCTACGAGCAGTACTTC; J gene: TRBJ2-7; D gene: -; clone size: once; V gene: TRBV10-3
CDR3 protein: CASRVDRTPGNTIYF; CDR3 DNA: TGTGCCAGCAGGGTCGACAGGACCCCTGGAAACACCATATATTTT; J gene: TRBJ1-3; D gene: -; clone size: -; V gene: TRBV6-5
CDR3 protein: CASSRGPDRYIQYF; CDR3 DNA: TGTGCCAGCAGCCGAGGGCCGGACAGATACATTCAGTACTTC; J gene: TRBJ2-4; D gene: -; clone size: large; V gene: TRBV6-6
CDR3 protein: CASSQERELFTQYF; CDR3 DNA: TGTGCCAGCAGCCAAGAAAGAGAATTATTTACGCAGTATTTT; J gene: TRBJ2-3; D gene: -; clone size: -; V gene: TRBV14
CDR3 protein: CASSLSLAGYEQYF; CDR3 DNA: TGTGCCAGCAGCTTATCACTAGCTGGGTACGAGCAGTACTTC; J gene: TRBJ2-7; D gene: -; clone size: few; V gene: TRBV11-2
CDR3 protein: CASSPTGGESEAFF; CDR3 DNA: TGTGCCAGCAGCCCCACAGGGGGGGAGTCTGAAGCTTTCTTT; J gene: TRBJ1-1; D gene: TRBD1; clone size: -; V gene: TRBV7-6
CDR3 protein: CASSMGQGVLSGGYTF; CDR3 DNA: TGCGCCAGCAGCATGGGACAGGGAGTCCTATCGGGCGGCTACACCTTC; J gene: TRBJ1-2; D gene: TRBD1; clone size: few; V gene: TRBV5-1
CDR3 protein: CASSPGTSGRVGEQYF; CDR3 DNA: TGTGCCAGCAGTCCCGGGACTAGCGGGAGGGTCGGCGAGCAGTACTTC; J gene: TRBJ2-7; D gene: TRBD2; clone size: few; V gene: TRBV5-4